The TCR beta chain described here comes from a study of blood T cell repertoires in COVID-19. Study context: The United States, Italy and Spain were the sources of the acute and convalescent COVID-19 samples. The analysed material was cDNA or gDNA that came from T cells, B-cell-depleted T cells, or PBMCs.

As originally analysed: Researchers report that nucleated cell counts were estimated from reference gene primer amplification. Generated by immunoSEQ multiplex PCR, the TCRdb table keeps only in-frame clones and is missing some. The V and J calls and the clone size are those of that table, but D and trimming were determined from the DNA. The sample holds about 140,000 clones; approximately 85% are singletons and the top ten take 1.5% to 2%. This receptor was taken from a man between 65 and 85 years old with acute or convalescent COVID-19. The sequenced material came from peripheral blood.

CDR3 DNA sequence: TGTGCCAGCAATTCGGGACAGGGGGCCACCGGGGAGCTGTTTTTT. This gives the protein CASNSGQGATGELFF. The chain recombines TRBV9 with TRBJ2-2, with TRBD1 matching over 12 bases. The CDR3 is 15 residues long. Germline CDR1 reads SGDLS; CDR2 reads YYNGEE. The J segment lost 4 bases and the V segment lost 6 bases, leaving 4 bases of the junction unmatched.